One T cell receptor (beta chain) is described in this entry. The sample belongs to a study of technical replicates of blood from a handful of donors. The assay was immunoSEQ multiplex PCR, and TCRdb's table has in-frame clones only and misses some. Of about 70,000 clones listed, roughly 97% are singletons. The sequence came from a human donor in good health. The sample consisted of T cells isolated from PBMCs.

CDR3 loop: CASSVLTGYGYTF. For the CDR3, the DNA is TGTGCCAGCAGCGTACTTACGGGCTATGGCTACACCTTC. This chain uses TRBV9 with TRBJ1-2; D unclear. CDR1 and CDR2 from the germline V gene are SGDLS and YYNGEE. Trimming pared 1 base from V and 4 bases from J, leaving 8 bases between. CDR3 length: 13 amino acids.